This TCR beta chain was sequenced for a study of somatic mutations in T cells in chronic GVHD (TCRdb year 2020). This clone registers as medium-sized (0.01 to 0.1%) within its sample. Its antigen is unknown. Base qualities were left out, and no much larger clone turns up one base away. Genomic DNA was isolated and then used for TCRbeta deep sequencing. TCRbeta CDR3 sequencing and initial data processing were performed with the immunoSEQ assay as a commercial service. On the authors' methods: Reads were demultiplexed, adapter and primer sequences removed, similar clones merged by frequency-ratio clustering, and V, D, J genes annotated with IMGT. Entries here come from immuneACCESS through TCRdb and include only in-frame sequences with V and J called. Some clones fail to appear in such tables; in the studies checked, an unresolved V gene covers under half of the shortfall, and the cause of the remainder is unknown. The V and J calls and clone size come from that table; D and trimming were worked out from the DNA. The sample contains around 13,000 clones, roughly three quarters of them found a single time. About 34% of the sample rests with the top ten.

For sorting, staining was done with anti-CD3, anti-CD4, anti-CD8 and a Vbeta20 antibody from the IOTest Beta Mark kit on a FACSAria III, reaching purity above 97%. Peripheral blood was collected in sodium heparin tubes, and mononuclear cells were isolated by Ficoll-Paque PLUS density gradient centrifugation. CD4+ Vbeta20+, CD4+ Vbeta20-, and CD8+ T cell fractions were FACS-sorted before TCRbeta deep sequencing. Relative to germline, V is 3 bases shorter and J is 0 bases shorter, with 10 bases between their ends. Including the terminal cysteine and phenylalanine, the CDR3 comprises 15 residues. Only CDR3 DNA is held: 45 bases, read in frame from base 1. Via the germline V gene, CDR1 is ENHRY and CDR2 SYGVKD.

Sequencing was carried out using Vbeta20-negative CD4+ T cells from blood. The label giving this sample's cell subset or site can be read as: CD4+ T cells sorted as TCR Vbeta20 negative by flow cytometry. The V and J genes are TRBV10-3 and TRBJ2-3, with no reliable assignment of the D segment. This receptor was obtained from a male patient aged 45-60 years with chronic graft-versus-host disease. After a transplant, some of the T cells may come from the graft donor. Here is the DNA: TGTGCCATCAGTGAATCAGAATCTAGCACAGATACGCAGTATTTT. It is translated as CAISESESSTDTQYF.